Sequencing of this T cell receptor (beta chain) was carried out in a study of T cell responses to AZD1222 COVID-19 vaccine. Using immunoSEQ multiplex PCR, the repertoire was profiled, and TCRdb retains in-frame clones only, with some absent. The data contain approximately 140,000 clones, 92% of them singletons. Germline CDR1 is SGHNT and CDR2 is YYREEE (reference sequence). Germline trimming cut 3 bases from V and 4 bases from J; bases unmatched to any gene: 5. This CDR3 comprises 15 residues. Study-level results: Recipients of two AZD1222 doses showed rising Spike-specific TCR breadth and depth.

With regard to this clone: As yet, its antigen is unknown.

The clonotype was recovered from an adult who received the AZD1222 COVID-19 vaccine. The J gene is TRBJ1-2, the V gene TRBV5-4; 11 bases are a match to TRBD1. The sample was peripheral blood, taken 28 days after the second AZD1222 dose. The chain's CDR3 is CASSWTGGSSYGYTF. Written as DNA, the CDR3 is TGTGCCAGCAGCTGGACAGGGGGCTCCTCCTATGGCTACACCTTC.